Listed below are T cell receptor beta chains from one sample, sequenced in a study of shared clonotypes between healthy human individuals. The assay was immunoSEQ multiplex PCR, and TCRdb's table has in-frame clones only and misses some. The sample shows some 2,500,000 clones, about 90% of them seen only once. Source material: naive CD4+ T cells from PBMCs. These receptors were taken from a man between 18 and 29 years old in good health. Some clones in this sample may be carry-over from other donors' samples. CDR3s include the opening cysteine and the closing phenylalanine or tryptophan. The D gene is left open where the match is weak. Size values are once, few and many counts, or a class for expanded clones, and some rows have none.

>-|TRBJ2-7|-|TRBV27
CASSFSGSAVPSEQYF
TGTGCCAGCAGTTTCTCCGGGTCGGCCGTACCAAGCGAGCAGTACTTC
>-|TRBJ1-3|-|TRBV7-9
CASSPTTGRGNTIYF
TGTGCCAGCAGCCCAACAACAGGGCGCGGAAACACCATATATTTT
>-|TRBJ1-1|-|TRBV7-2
CASSSGALNTEAFF
TGTGCCAGCAGTTCCGGGGCCTTGAACACTGAAGCTTTCTTT
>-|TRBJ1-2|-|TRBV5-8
CASSLGLNGRRYTF
TGTGCCAGCAGCTTGGGACTTAACGGGAGGCGCTACACCTTC
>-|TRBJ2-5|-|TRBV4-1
CASSQGTQPYQETQYF
TGCGCCAGCAGCCAAGGGACCCAGCCTTACCAAGAGACCCAGTACTTC
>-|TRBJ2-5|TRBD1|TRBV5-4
CASSRRQGDLQETQYF
TGTGCCAGCAGCCGACGACAGGGCGACCTCCAAGAGACCCAGTACTTC
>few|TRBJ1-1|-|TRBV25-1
CASVNQGRTEAFF
TGTGCCAGCGTTAATCAGGGAAGGACTGAAGCTTTCTTT
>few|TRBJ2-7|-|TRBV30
CAWNPRLWKISYEQYF
TGTGCCTGGAACCCCAGGTTGTGGAAAATTTCCTACGAGCAGTACTTC
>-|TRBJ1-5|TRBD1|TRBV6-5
CASRTGGDQPQHF
TGTGCCAGCAGAACAGGGGGCGATCAGCCCCAGCATTTT
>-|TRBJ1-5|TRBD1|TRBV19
CASSSRQGHQPQHF
TGTGCCAGTAGTTCCCGACAGGGGCATCAGCCCCAGCATTTT
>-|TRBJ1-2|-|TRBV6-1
CASSEWGINLYGYTF
TGTGCCAGCAGTGAGTGGGGGATTAATCTCTATGGCTACACCTTC
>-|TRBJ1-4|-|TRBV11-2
CASSPTSALSNEKLFF
TGTGCCAGCAGCCCAACTTCGGCGTTGTCTAATGAAAAACTGTTTTTT
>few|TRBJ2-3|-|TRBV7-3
CASSLTGTDTQYF
TGTGCCAGCAGCTTAACCGGCACAGATACGCAGTATTTT
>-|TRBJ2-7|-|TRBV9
CASSQTTGGYEQYF
TGTGCCAGCAGCCAAACGACTGGAGGATACGAGCAGTACTTC
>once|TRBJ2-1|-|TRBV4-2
CASSHASFSHNEQFF
TGTGCCAGCAGCCATGCTTCATTCTCCCACAATGAGCAGTTCTTC
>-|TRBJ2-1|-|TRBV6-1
CASSEQYSRTYNEQFF
TGTGCCAGCAGTGAACAGTACAGCCGCACCTACAATGAGCAGTTCTTC
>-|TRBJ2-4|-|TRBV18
CASSFTFGTKNIQYF
TGTGCCAGCTCATTCACCTTCGGAACCAAAAACATTCAGTACTTC
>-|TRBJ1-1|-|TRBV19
CASRGDLKIEAFF
TGTGCCAGTAGGGGGGACCTAAAAATCGAAGCTTTCTTT
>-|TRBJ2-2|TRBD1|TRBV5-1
CASSFDRVGGELFF
TGCGCCAGCAGCTTTGACAGGGTAGGCGGGGAGCTGTTTTTT
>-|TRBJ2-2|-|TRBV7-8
CASSLDGLLTTGELFF
TGTGCCAGCAGCTTAGACGGACTCCTGACCACCGGGGAGCTGTTTTTT
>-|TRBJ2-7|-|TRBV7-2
CASSLAGAGGSPYEQYF
TGTGCCAGCAGCTTAGCGGGGGCTGGCGGGAGTCCCTACGAGCAGTACTTC
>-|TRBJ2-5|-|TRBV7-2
CASSLRPQETQYF
TGTGCCAGCAGCTTGCGACCACAAGAGACCCAGTACTTC
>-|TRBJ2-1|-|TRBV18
CASSPILAGVNEQFF
TGTGCCAGCTCACCAATACTAGCCGGGGTCAATGAGCAGTTCTTC
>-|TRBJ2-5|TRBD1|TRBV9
CASSTRQGETQYF
TGTGCCAGCAGCACTCGACAGGGGGAGACCCAGTACTTC
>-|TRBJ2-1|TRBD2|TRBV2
CASSVLLAGVDEQFF
TGTGCCAGCAGTGTCCTTCTAGCGGGAGTGGATGAGCAGTTCTTC
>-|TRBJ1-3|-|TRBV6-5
CASSYRVGFGNTIYF
TGTGCCAGCAGTTACCGCGTGGGTTTCGGAAACACCATATATTTT